Listed here are 14 T cell receptor beta chains from one sample, sequenced in a study of OX40 agonist ivuxolimab in advanced cancers. This table comes from immunoSEQ multiplex PCR, and its TCRdb copy is limited to in-frame clones, with some not included. The table includes tens of thousands of clones, less than 85% detected once. Sequenced here: CD4+ or CD8+ T cells sorted from blood, sampled in a trial of the OX40 agonist ivuxolimab. Source of these receptors: an adult with an advanced solid tumor such as melanoma, head and neck, liver or kidney cancer.

V gene TRBV29-1 combines with J gene TRBJ2-7; 7 nucleotides agree with TRBD1. The CDR3 spans 12 residues. Per the germline V gene, CDR1 is SQVTM and CDR2 is ANQGSEA. V gave up 8 bases and J gave up 3 bases; unmatched junction bases: 7. The CDR3 DNA reads TGCAGCTTCTTTGGGGACAGCTACGAGCAGTACTTC. Translation gives CSFFGDSYEQYF.

J is TRBJ1-5 and V is TRBV11-2, with D possibly matching TRBD1 (5 bases). The CDR3 contains 13 residues. Germline assignment: CDR1 SGHAT and CDR2 FQNNGV. Trimming cost V 3 bases and J 6 bases, with 9 bases left between them. The CDR3 region is CASSLERGQPQHF. DNA of the CDR3: TGTGCCAGCAGCTTGGAGAGGGGTCAGCCCCAGCATTTT.

The chain combines TRBV15 with TRBJ2-5; the D gene could be TRBD1 or TRBD2 (7 bases each). Gene TRBJ2-7 matches the end of the DNA better, so the J call may be wrong. Germline CDR1 LNHNV, CDR2 YYDKDF (reference sequence). This CDR3 is built from 13 residues. DNA of the CDR3: TGTGCCACCAGCCCCCAGGGGGGGGACGAGCAGTACTTC. Amino acid sequence: CATSPQGGDEQYF.

This clone was recorded a few times. V and J are TRBV7-2 and TRBJ1-5; D gene unclear. The CDR3 totals 15 residues. Germline V gene data show CDR1 as SGHTA and CDR2 as FQGNSA. V shed 7 bases and J shed 5 bases, with 18 bases lying between them. The CDR3: CASTLRAGLYQPQHF. In nucleotides, the CDR3 is TGTGCCAGCACATTAAGGGCAGGTCTTTATCAGCCCCAGCATTTT.

The chain recombines TRBV4-1 with TRBJ1-2, with D possibly matching TRBD1 (6 bases). The CDR3 totals 16 residues. The V and J ends lost 2 bases and 5 bases respectively, with 18 bases between them. CDR1 is MGHRA and CDR2 is YSYEKL in the germline V gene. Here the CDR3 DNA reads TGCGCCAGCAGCCAAAGGGGGGAGGCAGGTTCTTATGGCTACACCTTC. It is translated as CASSQRGEAGSYGYTF.

This clone appeared a single time. V is TRBV7-8 and J is TRBJ1-6; TRBD1 matches at 9 bases. The CDR3 has 18 amino acids. CDR1 and CDR2 (germline): SGHVS, FQNEAQ. After removal of 1 base from V and 14 bases from J, the junction contained 18 bases not matched to a gene. CDR3 bases: TGTGCCAGCAGCTTAGTCGGGGATGAGGGACAGGGTGAAGGTTCCCTCCACTTT. It codes for CASSLVGDEGQGEGSLHF.

The gene calls are TRBV4-3 and TRBJ2-3; TRBD1 might be the D (6 bases). CDR3 length: 15 amino acids. V lost 6 bases to trimming and J lost 2 bases, with 15 bases between them. CDR1 and CDR2 (germline): LGHNA, YSLEER. The DNA of the CDR3 is TGCGCCAGCAGTATATCAGGGGTTGACACAGATACGCAGTATTTT. It translates to CASSISGVDTDTQYF.

The rearrangement joins TRBV29-1 to TRBJ2-5; perhaps D is TRBD1 or TRBD2 (5 bases each). V was shortened by 7 bases and J by 3 bases, with 15 bases between the two germline ends. This CDR3 region has 13 residues. Germline CDR1 is SQVTM and CDR2 is ANQGSEA. The CDR3 nucleotides read TGCAGCGCAGCCGGGGCCCCTGAAGAGACCCAGTACTTC. This sequence encodes CSAAGAPEETQYF.

The CDR3 region is CASSFGGVLSGYTF. The CDR3 DNA reads as TGTGCCAGCAGCTTCGGTGGAGTATTGAGCGGCTACACCTTC. The rearrangement links TRBV5-8 to TRBJ1-2; D is unresolved. Germline values: CDR1 SGHTS, CDR2 YDEGEE. This CDR3 is built from 14 residues. Between the trimmed V and J ends, which lost 2 bases and 8 bases, there was a span of 16 bases.

This clone was counted between two and nine times. The chain couples TRBV7-2 to TRBJ1-1; possibly TRBD1 for D (5 bases). The germline V gene has CDR1 SGHTA and CDR2 FQGNSA. CDR3 length equals 15 residues. The V and J ends lost 0 bases and 3 bases respectively, with 11 bases between them. In nucleotides, the CDR3 is TGTGCCAGCAGCTTAGCGCCAGGGAAGGACACTGAAGCTTTCTTT. The encoded protein is CASSLAPGKDTEAFF. Filled out from reference TRBV7-2 and TRBJ1-1, the complete variable domain reads GAGVSQSPSNKVTEKGKDVELRCDPISGHTALYWYRQSLGQGLEFLIYFQGNSAPDKSGLPSDRFSAERTGGSVSTLTIQRTQQEDSAVYLCASSLAPGKDTEAFFGQGTRLTVV.

V and J are TRBV4-2 and TRBJ1-4; TRBD1 is a possible D gene (5 bases). Germline CDR1 is LGHNA and CDR2 is YNFKEQ. Trimming took 2 bases from V and 8 from J, leaving 12 bases between them. There are 14 residues in the CDR3. The CDR3, as DNA: TGTGCCAGCAGCCAAAGTGGGGGAGGAGAAAAACTGTTTTTT. Translated, it gives CASSQSGGGEKLFF.

This clone was counted a single time. J is TRBJ1-2 and V is TRBV7-3; 8 positions match TRBD1. This CDR3 is built from 13 residues. Germline V CDR1 and CDR2: SGHTA, FQGTGA. V trimming: 5 bases; J trimming: 7 bases; junction bases outside the gene matches: 6. CDR3 DNA sequence: TGTGCCAGCAGCCAGACAGGGGCCGGTGGCTACACCTTC. The encoded protein is CASSQTGAGGYTF.

V gene TRBV20-1 combines with J gene TRBJ1-1, with D uncertain. The CDR3 runs 11 residues. Germline V gene lookup returns CDR1 DFQATT and CDR2 SNEGSKA (reference sequence). The CDR3 loop reads CSVEGDTEAFF. The CDR3 DNA reads as TGCAGCGTCGAGGGAGACACTGAAGCTTTCTTT.

The J gene is TRBJ1-3, the V gene TRBV5-1; D gene uncertain. The germline gives CDR1 SGHRS, CDR2 YFSETQ. This CDR3 is 16 amino acids long. The V gene lost 1 base and the J gene lost 4 bases, with 15 bases spanning the gap. CDR3 coding DNA: TGCGCCAGCAGCTTGTCTTCAGCTCCTACCGGAAACACCATATATTTT. This gives the protein CASSLSSAPTGNTIYF.